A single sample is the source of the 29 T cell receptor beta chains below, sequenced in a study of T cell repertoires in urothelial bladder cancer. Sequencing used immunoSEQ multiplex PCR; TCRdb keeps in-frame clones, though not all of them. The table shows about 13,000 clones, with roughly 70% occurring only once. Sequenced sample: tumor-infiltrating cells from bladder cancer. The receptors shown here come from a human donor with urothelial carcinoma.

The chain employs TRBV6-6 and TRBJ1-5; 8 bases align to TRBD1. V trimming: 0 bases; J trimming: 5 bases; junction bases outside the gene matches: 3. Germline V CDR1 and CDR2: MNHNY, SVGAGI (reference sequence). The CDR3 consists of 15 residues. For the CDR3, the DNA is TGTGCCAGCAGTTACTCGACAGGGGAGGATCAGCCCCAGCATTTT. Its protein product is CASSYSTGEDQPQHF.

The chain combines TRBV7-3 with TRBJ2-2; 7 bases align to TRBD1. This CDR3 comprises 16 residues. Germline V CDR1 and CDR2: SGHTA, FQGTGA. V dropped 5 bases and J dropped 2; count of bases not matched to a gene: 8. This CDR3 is CASSARQGRNTGELFF. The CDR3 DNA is TGTGCCAGCAGCGCTCGACAGGGTAGAAACACCGGGGAGCTGTTTTTT.

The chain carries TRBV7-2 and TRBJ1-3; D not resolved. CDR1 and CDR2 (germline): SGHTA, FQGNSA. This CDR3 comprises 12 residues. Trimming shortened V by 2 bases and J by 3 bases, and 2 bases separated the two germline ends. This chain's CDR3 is CASSLIGNTIYF. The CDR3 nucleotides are TGTGCCAGCAGCTTAATTGGAAACACCATATATTTT.

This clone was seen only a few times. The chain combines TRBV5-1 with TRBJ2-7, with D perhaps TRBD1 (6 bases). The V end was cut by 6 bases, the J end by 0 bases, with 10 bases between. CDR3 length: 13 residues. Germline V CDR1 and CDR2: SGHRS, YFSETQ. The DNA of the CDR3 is TGCGCCAGCACCTCGACAGGCTCCTACGAGCAGTACTTC. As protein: CASTSTGSYEQYF.

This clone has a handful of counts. The CDR3 spells CAIMTGVGTDTQYF. CDR3 DNA: TGTGCCATCATGACAGGGGTAGGCACAGATACGCAGTATTTT. The chain uses TRBV10-3 and TRBJ2-3; 8 nucleotides line up with TRBD1. The CDR3 has 14 amino acids. Germline-derived CDR1 and CDR2 are ENHRY and SYGVKD. The trim removed 7 bases at V and 1 base at J, leaving 4 bases unmatched.

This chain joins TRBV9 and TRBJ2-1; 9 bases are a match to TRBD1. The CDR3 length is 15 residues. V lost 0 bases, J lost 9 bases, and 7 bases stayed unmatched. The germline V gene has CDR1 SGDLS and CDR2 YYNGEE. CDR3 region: CASSVGGQGGTEQFF. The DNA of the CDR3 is TGTGCCAGCAGCGTAGGGGGACAGGGAGGAACTGAGCAGTTCTTC.

CDR3 in DNA: TGCGCCAGCAGCCAAGAACCCACAGTAAAAAAAGAGACCCAGTACTTC. Residues: CASSQEPTVKKETQYF. The gene calls are TRBV4-3 and TRBJ2-5; D not certain. CDR1 and CDR2 (germline): LGHNA, YSLEER. Trimming removed 0 bases from V and 3 bases from J, with 14 bases in between. The CDR3 is made up of 16 amino acids.

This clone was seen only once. The CDR3 DNA sequence: TGTGCCAGCAGCTTTTACTCCATCTTACCGAATACGCAGTATTTT. It translates to CASSFYSILPNTQYF. The chain couples TRBV5-6 to TRBJ2-3; D is ambiguous. CDR3 size: 15 residues. Deletions cut 2 bases from V and 7 bases from J, with 17 bases between. Germline V gene lookup returns CDR1 SGHDT and CDR2 YYEEEE.

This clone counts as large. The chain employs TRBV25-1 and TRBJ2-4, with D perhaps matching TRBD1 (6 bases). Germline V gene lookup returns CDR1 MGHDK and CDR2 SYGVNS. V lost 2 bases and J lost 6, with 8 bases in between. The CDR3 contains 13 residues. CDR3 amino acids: CASSEEGVNIQYF. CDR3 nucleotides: TGTGCCAGCAGTGAAGAGGGGGTAAACATTCAGTACTTC.

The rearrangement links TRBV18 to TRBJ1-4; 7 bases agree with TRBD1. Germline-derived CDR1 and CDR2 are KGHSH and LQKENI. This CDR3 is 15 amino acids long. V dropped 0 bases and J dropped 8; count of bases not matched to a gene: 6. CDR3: CASSPPRAGGEKLFF. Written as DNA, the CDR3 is TGTGCCAGCTCACCACCGAGGGCAGGGGGGGAAAAACTGTTTTTT. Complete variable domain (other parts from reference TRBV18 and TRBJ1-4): NAGVMQNPRHLVRRRGQEARLRCSPMKGHSHVYWYRQLPEEGLKFMVYLQKENIIDESGMPKERFSAEFPKEGPSILRIQQVVRGDSAAYFCASSPPRAGGEKLFFGSGTQLSVL.

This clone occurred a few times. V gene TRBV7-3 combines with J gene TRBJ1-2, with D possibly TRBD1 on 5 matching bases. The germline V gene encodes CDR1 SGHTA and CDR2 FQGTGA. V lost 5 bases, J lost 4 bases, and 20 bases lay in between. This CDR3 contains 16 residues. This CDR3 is CASSPLSGGGGYGYTF. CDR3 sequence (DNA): TGTGCCAGCAGCCCCCTTTCGGGGGGGGGAGGCTATGGCTACACCTTC.

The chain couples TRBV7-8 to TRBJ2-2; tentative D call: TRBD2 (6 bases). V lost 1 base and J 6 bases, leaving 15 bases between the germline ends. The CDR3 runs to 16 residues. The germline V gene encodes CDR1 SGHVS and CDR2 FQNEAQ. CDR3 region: CASSLVGGPIPGELFF. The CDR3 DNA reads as TGTGCCAGCAGCTTAGTGGGGGGTCCGATTCCCGGGGAGCTGTTTTTT.

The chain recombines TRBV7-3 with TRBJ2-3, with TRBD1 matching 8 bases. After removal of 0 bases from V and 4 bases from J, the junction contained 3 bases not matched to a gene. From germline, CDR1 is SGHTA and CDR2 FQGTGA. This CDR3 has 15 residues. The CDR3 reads CASSLTSGGADTQYF. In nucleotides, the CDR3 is TGTGCCAGCAGCTTAACGTCAGGGGGCGCAGATACGCAGTATTTT. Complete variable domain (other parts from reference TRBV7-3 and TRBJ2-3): GAGVSQTPSNKVTEKGKYVELRCDPISGHTALYWYRQSLGQGPEFLIYFQGTGAADDSGLPNDRFFAVRPEGSVSTLKIQRTERGDSAVYLCASSLTSGGADTQYFGPGTRLTVL.

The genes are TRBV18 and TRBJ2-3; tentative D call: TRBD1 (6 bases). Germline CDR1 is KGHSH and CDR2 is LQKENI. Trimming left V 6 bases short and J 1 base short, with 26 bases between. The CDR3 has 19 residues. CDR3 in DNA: TGTGCCAGCTCCCCTACGACAGGCCGTTCCGACGGTGGCACAGATACGCAGTATTTT. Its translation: CASSPTTGRSDGGTDTQYF.

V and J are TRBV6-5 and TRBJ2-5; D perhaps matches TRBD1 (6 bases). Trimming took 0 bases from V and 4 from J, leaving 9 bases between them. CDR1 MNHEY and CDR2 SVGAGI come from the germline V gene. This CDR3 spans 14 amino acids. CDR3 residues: CASSYSRGGETQYF. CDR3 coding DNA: TGTGCCAGCAGTTACTCCAGGGGTGGAGAGACCCAGTACTTC.

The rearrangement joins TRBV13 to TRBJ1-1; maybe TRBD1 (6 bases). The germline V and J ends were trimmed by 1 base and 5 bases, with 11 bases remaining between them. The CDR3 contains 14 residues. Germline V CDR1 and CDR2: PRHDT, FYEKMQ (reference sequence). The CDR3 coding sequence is TGTGCCAGCAGCTTAGAGCAGGGGTGGACTGAAGCTTTCTTT. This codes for CASSLEQGWTEAFF.

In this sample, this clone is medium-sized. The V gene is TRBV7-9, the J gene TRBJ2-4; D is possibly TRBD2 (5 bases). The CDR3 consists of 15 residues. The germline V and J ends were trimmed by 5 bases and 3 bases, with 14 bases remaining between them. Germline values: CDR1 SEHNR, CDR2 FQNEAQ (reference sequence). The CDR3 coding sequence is TGTGCCAGCAGCGGAGAGGGCGGAGACAAAAACATTCAGTACTTC. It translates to CASSGEGGDKNIQYF.

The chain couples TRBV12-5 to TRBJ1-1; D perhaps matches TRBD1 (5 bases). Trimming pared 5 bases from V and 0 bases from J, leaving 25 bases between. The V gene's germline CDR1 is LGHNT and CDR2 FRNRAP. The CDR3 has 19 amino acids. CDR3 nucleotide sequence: TGTGCTAGTGGTCGAGCCCGGCCCATGACAGACAGAATGAACACTGAAGCTTTCTTT. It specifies CASGRARPMTDRMNTEAFF.

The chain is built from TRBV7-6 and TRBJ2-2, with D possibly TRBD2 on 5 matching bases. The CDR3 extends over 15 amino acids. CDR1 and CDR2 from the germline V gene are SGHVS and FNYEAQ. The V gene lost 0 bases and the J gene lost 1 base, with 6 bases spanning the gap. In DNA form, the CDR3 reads TGTGCCAGCAGCTTAGCCGGGGTGAACACCGGGGAGCTGTTTTTT. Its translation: CASSLAGVNTGELFF.

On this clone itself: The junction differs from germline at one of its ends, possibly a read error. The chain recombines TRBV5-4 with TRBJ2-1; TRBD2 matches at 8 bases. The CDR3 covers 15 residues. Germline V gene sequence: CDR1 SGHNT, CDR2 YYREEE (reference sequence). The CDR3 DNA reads TGTGCCAGCAGATTGGGACTAGACCATCTCAATGAGCAGTTCTTC. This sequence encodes CASRLGLDHLNEQFF.

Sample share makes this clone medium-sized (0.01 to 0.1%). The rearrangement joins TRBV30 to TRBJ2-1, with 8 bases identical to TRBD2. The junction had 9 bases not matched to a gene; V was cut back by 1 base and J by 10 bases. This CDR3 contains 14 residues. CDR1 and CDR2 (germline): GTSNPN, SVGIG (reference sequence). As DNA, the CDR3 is TGTGCCTGGAGTGCAGGGGTTACGGGGGGGGAGCAGTTCTTC. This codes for CAWSAGVTGGEQFF.

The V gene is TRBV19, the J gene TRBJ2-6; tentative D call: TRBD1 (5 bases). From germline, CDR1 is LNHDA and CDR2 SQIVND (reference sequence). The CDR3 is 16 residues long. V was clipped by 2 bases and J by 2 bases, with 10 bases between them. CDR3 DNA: TGTGCCAGTAGTATATCTGGCAGGGCTGGGGCCAACGTCCTGACTTTC. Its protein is CASSISGRAGANVLTF.

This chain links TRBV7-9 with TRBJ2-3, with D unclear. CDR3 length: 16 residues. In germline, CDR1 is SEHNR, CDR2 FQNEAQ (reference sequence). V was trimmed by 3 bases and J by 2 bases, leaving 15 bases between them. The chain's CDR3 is CASSFRSEFPTDTQYF. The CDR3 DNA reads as TGTGCCAGCAGCTTCAGGTCGGAGTTCCCCACAGATACGCAGTATTTT.

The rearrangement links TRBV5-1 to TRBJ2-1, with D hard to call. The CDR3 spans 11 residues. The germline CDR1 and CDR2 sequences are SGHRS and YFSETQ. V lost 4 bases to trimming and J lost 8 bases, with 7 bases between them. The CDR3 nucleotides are TGCGCCAGCAGCCTGAGTTATGAGCAGTTCTTC. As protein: CASSLSYEQFF. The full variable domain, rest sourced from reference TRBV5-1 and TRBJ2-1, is KAGVTQTPRYLIKTRGQQVTLSCSPISGHRSVSWYQQTPGQGLQFLFEYFSETQRNKGNFPGRFSGRQFSNSRSEMNVSTLELGDSALYLCASSLSYEQFFGPGTRLTVL.

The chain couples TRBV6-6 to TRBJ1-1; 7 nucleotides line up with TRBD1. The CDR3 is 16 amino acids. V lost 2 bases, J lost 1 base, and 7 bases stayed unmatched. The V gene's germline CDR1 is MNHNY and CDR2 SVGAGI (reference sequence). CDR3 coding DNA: TGTGCCAGCAGTTACCAGCCGGGACAGTGGAACACTGAAGCTTTCTTT. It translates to CASSYQPGQWNTEAFF.

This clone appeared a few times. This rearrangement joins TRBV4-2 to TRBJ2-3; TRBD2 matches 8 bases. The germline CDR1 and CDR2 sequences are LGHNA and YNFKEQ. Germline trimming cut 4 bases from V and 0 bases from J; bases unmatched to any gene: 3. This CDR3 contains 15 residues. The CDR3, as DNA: TGTGCCAGCAGCCCGGGGGGGTTAAGCACAGATACGCAGTATTTT. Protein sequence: CASSPGGLSTDTQYF.

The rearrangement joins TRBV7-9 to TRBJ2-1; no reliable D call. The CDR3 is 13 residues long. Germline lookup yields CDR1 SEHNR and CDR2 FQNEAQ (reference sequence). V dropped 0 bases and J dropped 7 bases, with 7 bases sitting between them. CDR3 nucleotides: TGTGCCAGCAGCTTAGCGGGTTGGAATGAGCAGTTCTTC. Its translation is CASSLAGWNEQFF. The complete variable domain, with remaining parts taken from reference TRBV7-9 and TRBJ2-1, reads DTGVSQNPRHKITKRGQNVTFRCDPISEHNRLYWYRQTLGQGPEFLTYFQNEAQLEKSRLLSDRFSAERPKGSFSTLEIQRTEQGDSAMYLCASSLAGWNEQFFGPGTRLTVL.

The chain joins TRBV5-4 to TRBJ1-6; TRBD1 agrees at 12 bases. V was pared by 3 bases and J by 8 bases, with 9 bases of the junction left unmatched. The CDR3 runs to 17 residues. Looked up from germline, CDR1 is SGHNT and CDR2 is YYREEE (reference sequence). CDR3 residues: CASSWGQGAARYSPLHF. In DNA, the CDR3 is TGTGCCAGCAGCTGGGGACAGGGGGCCGCGAGGTATTCACCCCTCCACTTT.

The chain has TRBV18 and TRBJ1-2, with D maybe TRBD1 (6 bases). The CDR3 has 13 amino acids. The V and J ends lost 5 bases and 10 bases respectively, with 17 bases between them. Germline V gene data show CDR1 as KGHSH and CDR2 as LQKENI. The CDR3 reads CASSTGNRVYYTF. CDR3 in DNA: TGTGCCAGCTCAACTGGGAACAGGGTATACTACACCTTC.